The 17 T cell receptor beta chains given below trace back to one sample, sequenced in a study of beta chain features in type 1 diabetes. Expressed TCRB transcripts were sequenced, since all the RNA that had been isolated was reverse transcribed. TCRdb keeps only in-frame clones here, not all; method: immunoSEQ multiplex PCR. The sample consists of fewer than 900,000 clones, about 17% of them appearing once. Material: naive CD4+ T cells from blood. The receptor source for this set is a young woman in good health.

This clone has only a few counts. The chain recombines TRBV5-6 with TRBJ2-4, with TRBD2 identical over 11 bases. Germline CDR1 is SGHDT and CDR2 is YYEEEE. With 5 bases clipped from V and 3 bases from J, the junction kept 7 bases outside the gene matches. The CDR3 loop spans 16 amino acids. The CDR3 region has the DNA TGTGCCAGCAGGCCTACCGGGACTAGCGGCAAAAACATTCAGTACTTC. It yields the protein CASRPTGTSGKNIQYF.

The chain has TRBV19 and TRBJ2-3; perhaps D is TRBD1 or TRBD2 (6 bases each). V lost 3 bases, J lost 11 bases, and 18 bases lay in between. The germline V gene encodes CDR1 LNHDA and CDR2 SQIVND (reference sequence). The CDR3 consists of 14 residues. CDR3 DNA sequence: TGTGCCAGTAGTATCGGGGGCCCCGGGAACCGGCAGTATTTT. Its translation is CASSIGGPGNRQYF.

This clone has just a few counts. V gene TRBV10-3 combines with J gene TRBJ2-7, with D maybe TRBD1 (6 bases). The CDR3 consists of 14 residues. Germline V gene sequence: CDR1 ENHRY, CDR2 SYGVKD. V was cut by 2 bases and J by 4 bases, with 12 bases left in between. This CDR3 reads CAISEDRRYYEQYF. The CDR3 region has the DNA TGTGCCATCAGTGAGGACAGGCGTTATTACGAGCAGTACTTC.

The V and J genes are TRBV6-5 and TRBJ2-5, with 10 positions matching TRBD2. The CDR3 covers 14 residues. Germline values: CDR1 MNHEY, CDR2 SVGAGI. The J segment lost 4 bases and the V segment lost 6 bases, leaving 5 bases of the junction unmatched. In DNA form, the CDR3 reads TGTGCCAGCAGCTCCCGACTAGCGGGAGAGACCCAGTACTTC. Protein product: CASSSRLAGETQYF.

This rearrangement joins TRBV27 to TRBJ2-6, with D perhaps TRBD1 or TRBD2 (5 bases each). Between the trimmed V and J ends, which lost 6 bases and 2 bases, there was a span of 11 bases. Germline V lookup: CDR1 MNHEY, CDR2 SMNVEV (reference sequence). The CDR3 has 15 amino acids. CDR3: CASRPQGAGANVLTF. The CDR3 bases are TGTGCCAGCAGACCTCAGGGAGCTGGGGCCAACGTCCTGACTTTC. Using reference TRBV27 and TRBJ2-6 for the parts outside the CDR3, the full variable domain is EAQVTQNPRYLITVTGKKLTVTCSQNMNHEYMSWYRQDPGLGLRQIYYSMNVEVTDKGDVPEGYKVSRKEKRNFPLILESPSPNQTSLYFCASRPQGAGANVLTFGAGSRLTVL.

V gene TRBV7-9 combines with J gene TRBJ2-5, with D perhaps assigned TRBD1 or TRBD2 (5 bases each). Germline V gene lookup returns CDR1 SEHNR and CDR2 FQNEAQ (reference sequence). This CDR3 contains 15 residues. V lost 1 base to trimming and J lost 2 bases, with 11 bases between them. The CDR3 loop is CASSLVGTVQETQYF. The CDR3 DNA sequence: TGTGCCAGCAGCTTAGTTGGGACGGTACAAGAGACCCAGTACTTC.

This clone turned up a few times. The chain recombines TRBV28 with TRBJ1-4; maybe TRBD1 (6 bases). In germline, CDR1 is MDHEN, CDR2 SYDVKM. Trimming shortened V by 2 bases and J by 8 bases, and 12 bases separated the two germline ends. This CDR3 has 14 residues. This CDR3 reads CASSLEGGGEKLFF. The CDR3 DNA reads TGTGCCAGCAGTTTAGAGGGGGGCGGCGAAAAACTGTTTTTT.

This clone has just a few counts. CDR3 in DNA: TGTGCCAGCAGCTGGGGGACAAAAAGAAACACCATATATTTT. This encodes CASSWGTKRNTIYF. This rearrangement joins TRBV5-5 to TRBJ1-3, with TRBD1 as a possible D gene (6 bases). Trimming removed 3 bases at V and 5 bases at J, with 12 bases between. The CDR3 contains 14 residues. Germline lookup yields CDR1 SGHKS and CDR2 YYEKEE (reference sequence). The entire variable domain, with the rest obtained from reference TRBV5-5 and TRBJ1-3, is as follows: DAGVTQSPTHLIKTRGQQVTLRCSPISGHKSVSWYQQVLGQGPQFIFQYYEKEERGRGNFPDRFSARQFPNYSSELNVNALLLGDSALYLCASSWGTKRNTIYFGEGSWLTVV.

This clone showed up just a few times. Other DNA sequences in this sample translate to the same CDR3. The J gene is TRBJ2-7, the V gene TRBV28; 8 bases align to TRBD1. CDR1 is MDHEN, CDR2 SYDVKM, per germline. The CDR3 loop spans 14 amino acids. Trimming removed 7 bases from V and 2 bases from J; junction bases left unmatched: 7. The CDR3 coding sequence is TGTGCCAGCACCACCAGGGGGCAAACCTACGAGCAGTACTTC. Translation gives CASTTRGQTYEQYF.

A few counts support this clone. The V call is TRBV4-1, the J call TRBJ2-3; 9 bases match TRBD1. V lost 0 bases to trimming and J lost 0 bases; unmatched junction nucleotides: 4. The length of the CDR3 is 17 residues. Germline CDR1 MGHRA, CDR2 YSYEKL. The CDR3 loop reads CASSQEGTGSSTDTQYF. In DNA form, the CDR3 reads TGCGCCAGCAGCCAAGAGGGGACAGGGTCGAGCACAGATACGCAGTATTTT.

This clone was observed a few times. The chain uses TRBV7-2 and TRBJ2-5, with TRBD1 identical over 8 bases. V shed 5 bases, J shed 4 bases, and the junction held 3 bases outside the gene matches. This CDR3 has 13 residues. Looked up from germline, CDR1 is SGHTA and CDR2 is FQGNSA. For the CDR3, the DNA is TGTGCCAGCAGCAAGACAGGGGCAGAGACCCAGTACTTC. It is translated as CASSKTGAETQYF.

The chain employs TRBV7-9 and TRBJ2-2, with TRBD1 matching over 8 bases. CDR1 and CDR2 (germline): SEHNR, FQNEAQ (reference sequence). The CDR3 extends over 14 amino acids. V gave up 3 bases and J gave up 6 bases; unmatched junction bases: 3. CDR3: CASSFQQGAGELFF. CDR3 in DNA: TGTGCCAGCAGCTTTCAACAGGGGGCCGGGGAGCTGTTTTTT.

The chain links TRBV29-1 to TRBJ2-4; D is uncertain. The CDR3 runs 12 residues. Trimming removed 4 bases at V and 5 bases at J, with 9 bases between. Germline CDR1 SQVTM, CDR2 ANQGSEA. CDR3 residues: CSVGWTQNIQYF. CDR3 DNA: TGCAGCGTTGGATGGACGCAAAACATTCAGTACTTC.

The J gene is TRBJ1-1, the V gene TRBV25-1, with 7 bases aligning to TRBD1. Germline V lookup: CDR1 MGHDK, CDR2 SYGVNS. V was pared by 5 bases and J by 1 base, with 4 bases of the junction left unmatched. The length of the CDR3 is 14 residues. This chain's CDR3 is CASSRQGRNTEAFF. CDR3 in DNA: TGTGCCAGCAGTCGACAGGGACGGAACACTGAAGCTTTCTTT.

The CDR3 is CASSVQGEYDGYTF. CDR3 coding DNA: TGTGCCAGCAGCGTGCAGGGGGAATATGATGGCTACACCTTC. The chain combines TRBV9 with TRBJ1-2; 7 nucleotides match TRBD1. The CDR3 sequence is 14 residues long. The ends lost 2 bases at V and 6 bases at J; junction bases unmatched: 7. CDR1 and CDR2 (germline): SGDLS, YYNGEE.

The chain joins TRBV9 to TRBJ2-3; 10 nucleotides match TRBD1. The CDR3 runs 17 residues. V lost 0 bases, J lost 1 base, and 5 bases stayed unmatched. Per the germline V gene, CDR1 is SGDLS and CDR2 is YYNGEE. The DNA of the CDR3 is TGTGCCAGCAGCGTAGCTCCCGGGACAGGGGGCACAGATACGCAGTATTTT. Protein product: CASSVAPGTGGTDTQYF.

In this sample, this clone turned up a few times. The chain is built from TRBV10-3 and TRBJ2-2; no clear D. Germline CDR1 reads ENHRY; CDR2 reads SYGVKD. V was cut by 3 bases and J by 1 base, with 9 bases left in between. This CDR3 is 15 amino acids long. CDR3 sequence (DNA): TGTGCCATCAGTGACAGTCTCGAGAACACCGGGGAGCTGTTTTTT. Its translation is CAISDSLENTGELFF.